These 29 T cell receptor beta chains share one sample of origin, sequenced in a study of multiple sclerosis patients with progressive multifocal leukoencephalopathy. TCRdb keeps only in-frame clones here, not all; method: immunoSEQ multiplex PCR. The table records about 30,000 clones, 85% to 95% of them present only once. The sample's time point: before natalizumab initiation. The sequencing sample was made of PBMCs. The source is a man aged 25-45 years with multiple sclerosis.

The V gene is TRBV4-3, the J gene TRBJ2-3; D is possibly TRBD2 (6 bases). The V end lost 2 bases, the J end lost 8 bases, and 11 bases lay between the germline ends. The length of the CDR3 is 13 residues. Germline CDR1 LGHNA, CDR2 YSLEER. The CDR3 sequence: CASSQTGAPTQYF. CDR3 nucleotides: TGCGCCAGCAGCCAAACGGGAGCACCTACGCAGTATTTT.

The J gene is TRBJ1-1, the V gene TRBV7-2, with 7 bases identical to TRBD1. Germline CDR1 is SGHTA and CDR2 is FQGNSA. The CDR3 runs to 18 residues. V lost 3 bases to trimming and J lost 3 bases; unmatched junction nucleotides: 16. The CDR3 sequence: CASSLGGQLFGLYTEAFF. The CDR3 DNA sequence: TGTGCCAGCAGCTTGGGGGGACAGCTCTTCGGGCTTTACACTGAAGCTTTCTTT.

This chain joins TRBV6-1 and TRBJ2-7; D perhaps matches TRBD1 (6 bases). The germline V and J ends were trimmed by 5 bases and 7 bases, with 33 bases remaining between them. CDR1 MNHNS and CDR2 SASEGT come from the germline V gene. The CDR3 extends over 19 amino acids. The CDR3, as DNA: TGTGCCAGCAGTCAAGGACAGCCTACATTCTCGATGGGGGTTAAGGAGCAGTACTTC. Translated: CASSQGQPTFSMGVKEQYF.

The chain recombines TRBV2 with TRBJ1-5; 10 bases match TRBD1. The CDR3 has 15 residues. V was pared by 4 bases and J by 4 bases, with 4 bases of the junction left unmatched. Germline CDR1 reads SNHLY; CDR2 reads FYNNEI. CDR3 sequence (DNA): TGTGCCAGCAGTGCTGAGGGACAGGGGAATCAGCCCCAGCATTTT. This codes for CASSAEGQGNQPQHF. The full variable domain, in which reference TRBV2 and TRBJ1-5 provide the parts outside the CDR3, is EPEVTQTPSHQVTQMGQEVILRCVPISNHLYFYWYRQILGQKVEFLVSFYNNEISEKSEIFDDQFSVERPDGSNFTLKIRSTKLEDSAMYFCASSAEGQGNQPQHFGDGTRLSIL.

CDR3 DNA: TGCAGCGTGTGGGGGAAAGCGAACACCGGGGAGCTGTTTTTT. This codes for CSVWGKANTGELFF. The rearrangement uses TRBV29-1 and TRBJ2-2; possibly TRBD1 or TRBD2 for D (5 bases each). This CDR3 is 14 amino acids long. Deletions cut 6 bases from V and 0 bases from J, with 11 bases between. Per the germline V gene, CDR1 is SQVTM and CDR2 is ANQGSEA.

This chain joins TRBV27 and TRBJ2-3; tentative D call: TRBD1 (5 bases). Trimming removed 5 bases from V and 0 bases from J, with 15 bases in between. Germline CDR1 MNHEY, CDR2 SMNVEV (reference sequence). CDR3 length: 16 amino acids. The CDR3 region has the DNA TGTGCCAGCAGTCCCCGTGAAGGGGTTAGCACAGATACGCAGTATTTT. Protein: CASSPREGVSTDTQYF.

The chain uses TRBV27 and TRBJ2-7; D may be TRBD1 (6 bases). Deletions cut 6 bases from V and 3 bases from J, with 27 bases between. CDR1 MNHEY and CDR2 SMNVEV come from the germline V gene (reference sequence). The CDR3 has 18 amino acids. CDR3 sequence: CASSPGTSPDRGLYEQYV. DNA for the CDR3: TGTGCCAGCAGCCCCGGGACATCGCCAGACCGAGGCCTCTACGAGCAGTACGTC.

The chain recombines TRBV5-6 with TRBJ2-2; the match to TRBD2 covers 10 bases. This CDR3 has 15 residues. CDR1 and CDR2 (germline): SGHDT, YYEEEE. V was pared by 1 base and J by 4 bases, with 1 base of the junction left unmatched. The CDR3 DNA is TGTGCCAGCAGCTTGATAGCGGGAGGCACCGGGGAGCTGTTTTTT. The encoded protein is CASSLIAGGTGELFF.

The V call is TRBV10-3, the J call TRBJ2-5; possibly TRBD1 for D (7 bases). Germline CDR1 and CDR2: ENHRY and SYGVKD. The CDR3 extends over 13 amino acids. Trimming pared 8 bases from V and 13 bases from J, leaving 23 bases between. Written as DNA, the CDR3 is TGTGCCATCCGCGGGGACAGTCCTTCCGAGGGGTACTTC. Amino acid sequence: CAIRGDSPSEGYF.

This sequence joins TRBV5-5 and TRBJ2-1; 7 nucleotides line up with TRBD2. This CDR3 contains 15 residues. CDR1 and CDR2 (germline): SGHKS, YYEKEE (reference sequence). V shed 2 bases, J shed 6 bases, and the junction held 8 bases outside the gene matches. The CDR3 region has the DNA TGTGCCAGCAGCTTACGCGGGAGCGAACTCAATGAGCAGTTCTTC. The encoded protein is CASSLRGSELNEQFF.

This clone was picked up a small number of times. This chain connects TRBV10-1 to TRBJ2-1; D uncertain. CDR1 is WNHNN, CDR2 SYGVQD, per germline (reference sequence). CDR3 size: 13 residues. V dropped 6 bases and J dropped 8 bases, with 14 bases sitting between them. In nucleotides, the CDR3 is TGCGCCAGCAGCCCCCGAGACTCGCATGAGCAGTTCTTC. The encoded protein is CASSPRDSHEQFF.

This sequence joins TRBV2 and TRBJ2-3, with 8 bases identical to TRBD1. Germline CDR1 and CDR2: SNHLY and FYNNEI. The length of the CDR3 is 12 residues. Trimming cost V 11 bases and J 5 bases; bases outside gene matches: 6. The CDR3 reads CALDREEDTQYF. The CDR3 nucleotides read TGTGCCTTGGACAGGGAGGAAGATACGCAGTATTTT.

The chain joins TRBV14 to TRBJ2-5, with D tentatively TRBD2 (6 bases). From germline, CDR1 is SGHDN and CDR2 FVKESK. Trimming pared 4 bases from V and 2 bases from J, leaving 11 bases between. CDR3 length: 14 amino acids. CDR3 amino acids: CASSRVAVQETQYF. The CDR3 DNA reads TGTGCCAGCAGCCGTGTAGCGGTGCAAGAGACCCAGTACTTC. Using reference TRBV14 and TRBJ2-5 for the parts outside the CDR3, the full variable domain is EAGVTQFPSHSVIEKGQTVTLRCDPISGHDNLYWYRRVMGKEIKFLLHFVKESKQDESGMPNNRFLAERTGGTYSTLKVQPAELEDSGVYFCASSRVAVQETQYFGPGTRLLVL.

V and J are TRBV30 and TRBJ1-5, with a tentative D call TRBD1 (6 bases). This CDR3 has 15 residues. V lost 0 bases and J lost 6, with 15 bases in between. CDR1 is GTSNPN, CDR2 SVGIG, per germline (reference sequence). As DNA, the CDR3 is TGTGCCTGGAGTGTCGGAGGGGGGGGAGGTCAGCCCCAGCATTTT. It encodes CAWSVGGGGGQPQHF.

The chain uses TRBV7-2 and TRBJ2-3; TRBD1 or TRBD2 may be the D gene (5 bases each). Trimming took 5 bases from V and 1 from J, leaving 13 bases between them. The CDR3 covers 15 residues. From germline, CDR1 is SGHTA and CDR2 FQGNSA. CDR3 sequence (DNA): TGTGCCAGCAGCACGGACCGGGGCCGCACAGATACGCAGTATTTT. Its translation: CASSTDRGRTDTQYF.

This clone appeared once. V usage is TRBV10-2 and J usage is TRBJ2-3, with TRBD2 matching 13 bases. Germline-derived CDR1 and CDR2 are WSHSY and SAAADI. The J segment lost 5 bases and the V segment lost 6 bases, leaving 5 bases of the junction unmatched. This CDR3 comprises 15 residues. CDR3 sequence (DNA): TGCGCCAGCAGGGGACTAGCGGGGCCCAAAGATACGCAGTATTTT. It codes for CASRGLAGPKDTQYF.

The sample holds one count of this clone. The chain joins TRBV4-3 to TRBJ1-1; TRBD1 matches 7 bases. V trimming: 4 bases; J trimming: 5 bases; junction bases outside the gene matches: 7. In germline, CDR1 is LGHNA, CDR2 YSLEER. The CDR3 spans 14 residues. The CDR3 region is CASSLDRASTEAFF. CDR3 nucleotides: TGCGCCAGCAGCCTAGACAGGGCTAGTACTGAAGCTTTCTTT.

This chain links TRBV27 with TRBJ1-2, with a weak D call TRBD1 (6 bases). The V and J ends lost 5 bases and 3 bases respectively, with 16 bases between them. The CDR3 consists of 15 residues. CDR1 and CDR2 from the germline V gene are MNHEY and SMNVEV (reference sequence). In nucleotides, the CDR3 is TGTGCCAGCAGTCCCGGGGGGCTCGGGGACTATGGCTACACCTTC. Its protein is CASSPGGLGDYGYTF.

The chain couples TRBV28 to TRBJ2-3; perhaps TRBD2 as D (7 bases). Germline loops: CDR1 MDHEN, CDR2 SYDVKM. The V and J ends lost 4 bases and 4 bases respectively, with 15 bases between them. The CDR3 loop spans 15 amino acids. The CDR3 DNA reads TGTGCCAGCAGTTCAAGACTAGCAGGGGCAGATACGCAGTATTTT. Translation: CASSSRLAGADTQYF.

V is TRBV7-9 and J is TRBJ2-5; D is unclear. Trimming took off 5 bases at V and 4 bases at J, with 14 bases between the two ends. CDR1 is SEHNR, CDR2 FQNEAQ, per germline (reference sequence). The CDR3 covers 14 residues. The CDR3 is CASSPRSGRETQYF. DNA for the CDR3: TGTGCCAGCAGCCCCCGGTCGGGTAGAGAGACCCAGTACTTC.

This chain connects TRBV2 to TRBJ1-2; 8 bases align to TRBD1. The CDR3 is 13 residues long. Germline assignment: CDR1 SNHLY and CDR2 FYNNEI. The junction had 9 bases not matched to a gene; V was cut back by 7 bases and J by 8 bases. The CDR3 nucleotides are TGTGCCAGCACACCCGGACAGGGAGTGGGCTACACCTTC. This encodes CASTPGQGVGYTF. The full variable domain, its missing parts supplied by reference TRBV2 and TRBJ1-2, is EPEVTQTPSHQVTQMGQEVILRCVPISNHLYFYWYRQILGQKVEFLVSFYNNEISEKSEIFDDQFSVERPDGSNFTLKIRSTKLEDSAMYFCASTPGQGVGYTFGSGTRLTVV.

This chain joins TRBV7-9 and TRBJ2-2; D gene unclear. The CDR3 has 15 residues. Germline V gene lookup returns CDR1 SEHNR and CDR2 FQNEAQ (reference sequence). V dropped 5 bases and J dropped 0 bases, with 10 bases sitting between them. CDR3 in DNA: TGTGCCAGCAGCCACGACACACCGAACACCGGGGAGCTGTTTTTT. The encoded protein is CASSHDTPNTGELFF.

The genes are TRBV6-5 and TRBJ2-7; D ambiguous. Per germline, CDR1 MNHEY and CDR2 SVGAGI. This CDR3 comprises 14 residues. Trimming left V 4 bases short and J 3 bases short, with 13 bases between. CDR3 loop: CASSLYGTLYEQYF. CDR3 sequence (DNA): TGTGCCAGCAGTTTGTACGGCACCCTCTACGAGCAGTACTTC.

Points on this clone: Other DNA variants within this sample encode the same CDR3. This chain connects TRBV7-9 to TRBJ2-1; possibly TRBD1 or TRBD2 for D (6 bases each). This CDR3 region has 15 residues. CDR1 and CDR2 from the germline V gene are SEHNR and FQNEAQ (reference sequence). V was cut by 5 bases and J by 8 bases, with 19 bases left in between. The CDR3 loop reads CASSPRGLLWDEQFF. In DNA form, the CDR3 reads TGTGCCAGCAGCCCACGGGGGCTATTATGGGATGAGCAGTTCTTC.

This rearrangement joins TRBV29-1 to TRBJ2-7; a possible D gene is TRBD1 (5 bases). From germline, CDR1 is SQVTM and CDR2 ANQGSEA. This CDR3 spans 15 amino acids. Trimming removed 4 bases at V and 0 bases at J, with 16 bases between. The CDR3 nucleotides are TGCAGCGTTGGACATGACAGTAGGAGCTCCTACGAGCAGTACGTC. Its protein product is CSVGHDSRSSYEQYV.

This clone was seen only a few times. The rearrangement uses TRBV6-6 and TRBJ2-7, with D unclear. The CDR3 has 12 residues. Germline values: CDR1 MNHNY, CDR2 SVGAGI (reference sequence). V was clipped by 5 bases and J by 3 bases, with 8 bases between them. CDR3 in amino acids: CASSPRSYEQYF. The CDR3 DNA reads as TGTGCCAGCAGTCCCCGGAGCTACGAGCAGTACTTC.

The chain recombines TRBV5-1 with TRBJ1-3, with 8 bases matching TRBD1. J lost 0 bases, V lost 4 bases, and 3 bases had no gene match. The CDR3 contains 15 residues. The V gene's germline CDR1 is SGHRS and CDR2 YFSETQ. As DNA, the CDR3 is TGCGCCAGCAGCACCGGACAGGGCTCTGGAAACACCATATATTTT. This sequence encodes CASSTGQGSGNTIYF.

This chain joins TRBV11-3 and TRBJ2-1, with 15 bases aligning to TRBD2. This CDR3 is built from 16 residues. Per germline, CDR1 SGHNT and CDR2 YENEEA. The V and J ends lost 3 bases and 7 bases, in that order; junction bases with no gene match: 4. The DNA for the CDR3 is TGTGCCAGCAGCTTGCCAGGGACTAGCGGGAGGAATGAGCAGTTCTTC. Protein sequence: CASSLPGTSGRNEQFF.

The chain combines TRBV5-4 with TRBJ2-7; D gene uncertain. There are 14 residues in the CDR3. Germline lookup yields CDR1 SGHNT and CDR2 YYREEE (reference sequence). V lost 0 bases, J lost 0 bases, and 7 bases lay in between. DNA for the CDR3: TGTGCCAGCAGCTTGGCCAGGAGCTCCTACGAGCAGTACTTC. Translated, it gives CASSLARSSYEQYF.